This T cell receptor (beta chain) was recorded in a study of cytomegalovirus exposure and HLA in healthy donors. Overall study context: There were under 130 million unique TCR beta sequences, drawn from roughly 200 million T cells, in an earlier analysis. Regarding the study as a whole: In vitro, three CMV-associated chains proved specific for CMV antigens. A classifier reportedly called cytomegalovirus status with high sensitivity and specificity.

Use of 60 Vbeta and 13 Jbeta primers characterized the PCR. Authors' processing steps: There were about 80 million unique TCR beta chains by a later count, and 10 million to 12 million of them were shared. Generated by immunoSEQ multiplex PCR, the TCRdb table keeps only in-frame clones and is missing some. V and J calls and clone size are copied from that table; D and trimming were computed from the DNA. This repertoire shows about 91,000 clones, approximately 90% found once; its top ten account for approximately 2.3%. Germline assignment: CDR1 LGHNA and CDR2 YSLEER. The V end lost 3 bases, the J end lost 9 bases, and 21 bases lay between the germline ends. CDR3 length: 16 residues. As for this clone: Its antigen is not known.

Specimen: PBMCs. This rearrangement joins TRBV4-3 to TRBJ2-1, with a tentative D call TRBD2 (5 bases). The sequence derives from a man younger than 35 in good health and CMV-seronegative. CDR3 bases: TGCGCCAGCAGCCATGATAGGACTGACGCCCCCACTGAGCAGTTCTTC. Its translation: CASSHDRTDAPTEQFF.